Below are 16 T cell receptor beta chains sequenced from a single sample in a study of T-cell reconstitution after alpha-beta-depleted transplantation in children. It was with unique molecular identifiers that the TCRbeta library was prepared. TCRdb itself ran the PCR reads through MiXCR, one entry per CDR3 protein. The table records a few hundred thousand distinct CDR3 sequences, around 10% of them present only once. The material sequenced was peripheral blood, taken 180 days after TCRalphabeta/CD19-depleted stem cell transplant. The receptors stem from a male patient aged 2-15 years who had a stem cell transplant for chronic granulomatous disease, so the T cells may come from the graft donor.

This clonotype was seen repeatedly, ten times or more. The CDR3 nucleotides read TGTGCCAGCAGCCAATATCTAGAGACCCAGTACTTC. This translates into CASSQYLETQYF. The V and J genes are TRBV3-1 and TRBJ2-5; D gene unclear. Germline CDR1 reads LGHDT; CDR2 reads YNNKEL (reference sequence). V was shortened by 2 bases and J by 4 bases, with 5 bases between the two germline ends. This CDR3 has 12 residues.

This clonotype was observed at least ten times. The J gene is TRBJ1-2, the V gene TRBV7-2, with 9 bases fitting TRBD1. Trimming removed 5 bases from V and 4 bases from J; junction bases left unmatched: 8. Germline V gives CDR1 SGHTA, CDR2 FQGNSA. The CDR3 contains 15 residues. The CDR3 DNA sequence: TGTGCCAGCAGCCCCGGGACAGGGAGTGGCTATGGCTACACCTTC. Protein sequence: CASSPGTGSGYGYTF. Full variable domain (outside the CDR3, taken from reference TRBV7-2 and TRBJ1-2): GAGVSQSPSNKVTEKGKDVELRCDPISGHTALYWYRQSLGQGLEFLIYFQGNSAPDKSGLPSDRFSAERTGGSVSTLTIQRTQQEDSAVYLCASSPGTGSGYGYTFGSGTRLTVV.

There are many counts of this clonotype. The rearrangement joins TRBV5-5 to TRBJ1-4; D is ambiguous. The CDR3 is 15 amino acids. The germline V gene has CDR1 SGHKS and CDR2 YYEKEE (reference sequence). Deletions cut 4 bases from V and 4 bases from J, with 14 bases between. CDR3 protein: CASSAPGSVNEKLFF. The CDR3 bases are TGTGCCAGCAGCGCCCCGGGCTCAGTTAATGAAAAACTGTTTTTT.

This clonotype showed up many times. V and J are TRBV7-8 and TRBJ2-7; 9 nucleotides agree with TRBD2. This CDR3 has 18 amino acids. Germline CDR1 SGHVS, CDR2 FQNEAQ. J lost 2 bases, V lost 1 base, and 12 bases had no gene match. The CDR3 protein is CASSLDRAGGTPTYEQYF. The CDR3 DNA follows: TGTGCCAGCAGCTTAGACCGAGCGGGAGGCACCCCGACCTACGAGCAGTACTTC.

This clonotype was detected ten times or more. The CDR3 spells CASSYSRGGVHEQYF. The CDR3 region has the DNA TGTGCCAGCAGTTACTCCCGGGGGGGCGTCCACGAGCAGTACTTC. The chain carries TRBV6-5 and TRBJ2-7; TRBD2 matches 8 bases. This CDR3 is 15 amino acids long. Looked up from germline, CDR1 is MNHEY and CDR2 is SVGAGI. The V segment lost 0 bases and the J segment 5 bases; nucleotides outside the gene matches: 6.

This clonotype was seen many times. The chain is built from TRBV20-1 and TRBJ1-5; 8 nucleotides line up with TRBD1. The CDR3 consists of 15 residues. V was clipped by 4 bases and J by 4 bases; unmatched bases: 9. Germline CDR1 is DFQATT and CDR2 is SNEGSKA (reference sequence). The chain's CDR3 is CSAIWTGTRNQPQHF. For the CDR3, the DNA is TGCAGTGCTATCTGGACAGGGACGAGAAATCAGCCCCAGCATTTT.

This clonotype was seen many times. The J gene is TRBJ2-5, the V gene TRBV20-1; D is uncertain. V dropped 1 base and J dropped 4 bases, with 7 bases sitting between them. The CDR3 is made up of 12 amino acids. The V gene's germline CDR1 is DFQATT and CDR2 SNEGSKA (reference sequence). The CDR3 DNA reads TGCAGTGCTAGAGTCGTTGGAGAGACCCAGTACTTC. As protein: CSARVVGETQYF.

The V call is TRBV18, the J call TRBJ2-4; D not resolved. Looked up from germline, CDR1 is KGHSH and CDR2 is LQKENI. V lost 7 bases and J lost 1, with 11 bases in between. This CDR3 is 14 amino acids long. The DNA for the CDR3 is TGTGCCAGCTTTTTTGATCTGGCCAAAAACATTCAGTACTTC. Its protein product is CASFFDLAKNIQYF.

This clonotype was recorded at least ten times. The CDR3 reads CASSFHWTNTGELFF. The CDR3, as DNA: TGTGCCAGCAGCTTCCATTGGACCAACACCGGGGAGCTGTTTTTT. The chain is built from TRBV7-6 and TRBJ2-2, with D unresolved. CDR3 length: 15 amino acids. Trimming pared 3 bases from V and 2 bases from J, leaving 10 bases between. Germline values: CDR1 SGHVS, CDR2 FNYEAQ. The complete variable domain, with remaining parts taken from reference TRBV7-6 and TRBJ2-2, reads GAGVSQSPRYKVTKRGQDVALRCDPISGHVSLYWYRQALGQGPEFLTYFNYEAQQDKSGLPNDRFSAERPEGSISTLTIQRTEQRDSAMYRCASSFHWTNTGELFFGEGSRLTVL.

This clonotype was counted at least ten times. The chain recombines TRBV28 with TRBJ2-2; maybe TRBD2 (6 bases). Trimming took off 2 bases at V and 6 bases at J, with 13 bases between the two ends. CDR3 length equals 15 residues. Germline CDR1 and CDR2: MDHEN and SYDVKM. The CDR3 sequence: CASSLAGTFPGELFF. CDR3 nucleotides: TGTGCCAGCAGTTTAGCCGGGACTTTCCCCGGGGAGCTGTTTTTT.

Concerning this clonotype: This may stem from a read error, because a much larger clone lies one nucleotide away. The chain uses TRBV3-1 and TRBJ1-1; possible D gene TRBD1, 5 bases. The germline V gene encodes CDR1 LGHDT and CDR2 YNNKEL (reference sequence). The V end was cut by 4 bases, the J end by 2 bases, with 14 bases between. The CDR3 consists of 15 residues. CDR3 nucleotide sequence: TGTGCCAGCAGCCTCCTCGACAGACCCAACACTGAAGCTTTCTTT. This encodes CASSLLDRPNTEAFF.

This clonotype was observed many times. The chain uses TRBV20-1 and TRBJ2-1; TRBD1 matches at 8 bases. The V and J ends lost 4 bases and 3 bases, in that order; junction bases with no gene match: 8. The CDR3 runs 15 residues. Germline CDR1 reads DFQATT; CDR2 reads SNEGSKA (reference sequence). Written as DNA, the CDR3 is TGCAGTGCTACCCTGGGACAGGTTGACTACAATGAGCAGTTCTTC. Translation: CSATLGQVDYNEQFF.

In this sample, this clonotype turned up many times. The genes are TRBV4-2 and TRBJ1-5; 10 nucleotides agree with TRBD1. V gave up 4 bases and J gave up 0 bases; unmatched junction bases: 3. The CDR3 covers 16 residues. Looked up from germline, CDR1 is LGHNA and CDR2 is YNFKEQ. The CDR3 DNA is TGTGCCAGCAGCCCTGGGACAGGGGATAGCAATCAGCCCCAGCATTTT. Its protein is CASSPGTGDSNQPQHF.

This clonotype was counted ten times or more. The chain employs TRBV12-3 or TRBV12-4 and TRBJ1-2, with TRBD1 identical over 8 bases. V shed 5 bases and J 9 bases; nucleotides not matched to a gene: 2. The CDR3 runs 11 residues. The CDR3 DNA is TGTGCCAGCAGTGACAGGGGAAGCTACACCTTC. It yields the protein CASSDRGSYTF.

The table lists this clonotype with many counts. This sequence joins TRBV9 and TRBJ2-1; tentatively, D is TRBD1 or TRBD2 (6 bases each). CDR3 length: 15 amino acids. V was cut by 1 base and J by 6 bases, with 14 bases left in between. From germline, CDR1 is SGDLS and CDR2 YYNGEE. CDR3 coding DNA: TGTGCCAGCAGCGTAACGGGGGCTAGTATCAATGAGCAGTTCTTC. This codes for CASSVTGASINEQFF.

Comments on this clonotype: This may come from a read error, since a much larger clone is one base off. The CDR3: CAISEGTSGSHEQSF. The CDR3 DNA reads TGTGCCATCAGTGAAGGGACTAGCGGGAGTCATGAGCAGTCCTTC. J is TRBJ2-1 and V is TRBV10-3; 14 bases match TRBD2. This CDR3 is 15 amino acids long. CDR1 is ENHRY and CDR2 is SYGVKD in the germline V gene.